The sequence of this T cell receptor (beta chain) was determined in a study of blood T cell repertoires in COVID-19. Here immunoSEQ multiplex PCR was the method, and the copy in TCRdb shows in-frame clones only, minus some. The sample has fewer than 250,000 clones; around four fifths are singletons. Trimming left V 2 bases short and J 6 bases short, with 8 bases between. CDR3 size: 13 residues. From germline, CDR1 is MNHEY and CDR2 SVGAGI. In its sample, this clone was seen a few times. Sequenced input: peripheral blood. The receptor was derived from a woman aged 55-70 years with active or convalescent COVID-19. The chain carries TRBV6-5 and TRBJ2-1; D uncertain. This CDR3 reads CASSYNSPNEQFF. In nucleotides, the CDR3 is TGTGCCAGCAGTTACAACTCCCCCAATGAGCAGTTCTTC.